Included here is one TCR beta chain sequence, with context. The antigen is unknown. This sample also contains other DNA sequences that code for the same CDR3. This sample is drawn from a study of T cell responses to AZD1222 COVID-19 vaccine. Study-level results: At baseline, just a handful of AZD1222 recipients tested seropositive. It was only after the peak T cell response that any repertoires were sampled. Females made up more of the donors, who were largely white British, and clonal diversity may have come out too low.

Here immunoSEQ multiplex PCR was the method, and the copy in TCRdb shows in-frame clones only, minus some. The data contain approximately 110,000 clones, about 90% of them singletons. The sequence derives from an adult who received the AZD1222 COVID-19 vaccine. This specimen was peripheral blood, taken 28 days after the second AZD1222 dose.

CDR3 region: CASSPPNQPQHF. CDR3 DNA sequence: TGTGCCAGCTCACCACCAAACCAGCCCCAGCATTTT. The rearrangement joins TRBV18 to TRBJ1-5; D not certain. Trimming took 0 bases from V and 7 from J, leaving 4 bases between them. The CDR3 runs 12 residues. In germline, CDR1 is KGHSH, CDR2 LQKENI.